A selection of T cell receptor beta chains follows, all from one sample in a study of blood T cell repertoires in COVID-19. Sequencing was performed with immunoSEQ multiplex PCR; in TCRdb, only in-frame clones are kept and a portion is missing. This sample carries about 210,000 clones, about 82% of them seen once, and the ten largest clones take roughly 5.3%. Sequenced material: peripheral blood. The receptors shown here come from a man between 45 and 60 years old with COVID-19, enrolled during active disease. Both conserved end residues are part of each CDR3. D genes are given only for firm matches. Clone size, where shown, is once, few, many, or a class for clones that have expanded.

d_call: TRBD1; v_call: TRBV30; clone_size: NA; j_call: TRBJ2-7; cdr3_aa: CAWDPGQGYEQYF; cdr3_nt: TGTGCCTGGGACCCGGGACAGGGCTACGAGCAGTACTTC
d_call: TRBD1; v_call: TRBV19; clone_size: NA; j_call: TRBJ1-1; cdr3_aa: CASSPGQGVSVTEAFF; cdr3_nt: TGTGCCAGTAGTCCGGGACAGGGGGTCTCTGTCACTGAAGCTTTCTTT
d_call: NA; v_call: TRBV6-1; clone_size: few; j_call: TRBJ1-3; cdr3_aa: CASSESPGGSGNTIYF; cdr3_nt: TGTGCCAGCAGTGAATCCCCGGGGGGATCTGGAAACACCATATATTTT
d_call: NA; v_call: TRBV5-1; clone_size: NA; j_call: TRBJ1-2; cdr3_aa: CASSLVGQGGRYGYTF; cdr3_nt: TGCGCCAGCAGCTTGGTAGGGCAGGGAGGAAGGTATGGCTACACCTTC
d_call: NA; v_call: TRBV5-5; clone_size: once; j_call: TRBJ2-1; cdr3_aa: CASSLATVFDNEQFF; cdr3_nt: TGTGCCAGCAGCTTGGCTACTGTCTTTGATAATGAGCAGTTCTTC
d_call: TRBD1; v_call: TRBV19; clone_size: NA; j_call: TRBJ1-2; cdr3_aa: CASSWTGDGYTF; cdr3_nt: TGTGCCAGTAGTTGGACAGGCGATGGCTACACCTTC
d_call: TRBD2; v_call: TRBV28; clone_size: NA; j_call: TRBJ2-7; cdr3_aa: CATFTPGLAGYEQYF; cdr3_nt: TGTGCCACCTTTACCCCGGGACTAGCGGGGTACGAGCAGTACTTC
d_call: NA; v_call: TRBV28; clone_size: NA; j_call: TRBJ1-6; cdr3_aa: CASSLVRTGGLYNSPLHF; cdr3_nt: TGTGCCAGCAGTTTAGTAAGAACCGGGGGTCTCTATAATTCACCCCTCCACTTT
d_call: NA; v_call: TRBV9; clone_size: once; j_call: TRBJ2-5; cdr3_aa: CASSVEGGAGETQYF; cdr3_nt: TGTGCCAGCAGCGTAGAGGGTGGGGCTGGTGAGACCCAGTACTTC
d_call: NA; v_call: TRBV19; clone_size: NA; j_call: TRBJ1-3; cdr3_aa: CASKRGVSSGNTIYF; cdr3_nt: TGTGCCAGTAAGCGGGGCGTCAGCTCTGGAAACACCATATATTTT
d_call: TRBD2; v_call: TRBV5-1; clone_size: NA; j_call: TRBJ2-5; cdr3_aa: CASSSTSGTAAQTQYF; cdr3_nt: TGCGCCAGCAGCTCGACTAGCGGGACGGCGGCACAGACCCAGTACTTC
d_call: TRBD1; v_call: TRBV5-1; clone_size: NA; j_call: TRBJ1-4; cdr3_aa: CASSLQGQEEKLFF; cdr3_nt: TGCGCCAGCAGCTTACAGGGGCAGGAAGAAAAACTGTTTTTT
d_call: TRBD1; v_call: TRBV5-1; clone_size: NA; j_call: TRBJ2-2; cdr3_aa: CASTGQGAAGELFF; cdr3_nt: TGCGCCAGCACGGGACAGGGGGCTGCCGGGGAGCTGTTTTTT
d_call: NA; v_call: TRBV3-1/TRBV3-2; clone_size: NA; j_call: TRBJ2-7; cdr3_aa: CASSQDSGVNEQYF; cdr3_nt: TGTGCCAGCAGCCAAGATTCGGGGGTCAACGAGCAGTACTTC